The 8 T cell receptor beta chains presented below share a single source sample, sequenced in a study of blood T cell repertoires in COVID-19. Clones were read by immunoSEQ multiplex PCR, and TCRdb kept only the in-frame ones, dropping some. The data contain about 290,000 clones, about 85% of them singletons. Sequencing input: peripheral blood. These receptors were taken from a woman between 50 and 59 years old with active or convalescent COVID-19.

This clone was seen a handful of times. The rearrangement uses TRBV18 and TRBJ1-4; D gene unclear. V was cut by 4 bases and J by 6 bases, with 15 bases left in between. CDR1 and CDR2 from the germline V gene are KGHSH and LQKENI. This CDR3 comprises 15 residues. CDR3 sequence: CASSRRRPRDEKLFF. CDR3 sequence (DNA): TGTGCCAGCTCACGAAGACGACCGAGGGATGAAAAACTGTTTTTT.

This chain connects TRBV29-1 to TRBJ2-7, with D possibly matching TRBD1 (5 bases). V shed 1 base and J shed 9 bases, with 10 bases lying between them. This CDR3 comprises 11 residues. The germline V gene encodes CDR1 SQVTM and CDR2 ANQGSEA. The CDR3 protein is CSVEVQRGQYF. As DNA, the CDR3 is TGCAGCGTTGAAGTACAAAGGGGGCAGTACTTC.

The CDR3 is CASSQVKSNSGNTIYF. The CDR3 nucleotides are TGTGCCAGCAGCCAAGTGAAGTCTAACTCTGGAAACACCATATATTTT. The J gene is TRBJ1-3, the V gene TRBV3-1 (or the pseudogene TRBV3-2); D is unclear. V lost 1 base and J lost 0, with 10 bases in between. There are 16 residues in the CDR3. The germline CDR1 and CDR2 sequences are LGHDT and YNNKEL (reference sequence).

The chain carries TRBV6-4 and TRBJ1-6; D might be TRBD1 (5 bases). With 4 bases removed from V and 5 bases from J, the gap between germline ends came to 9 bases. Germline CDR1 and CDR2: MRHNA and SNTAGT. The CDR3 is 14 residues long. The CDR3 DNA sequence: TGTGCCAGCAGTGTGACAGCTAATAATTCACCCCTCCACTTT. This codes for CASSVTANNSPLHF.

This rearrangement joins TRBV18 to TRBJ2-3; 7 positions agree with TRBD2. Trimming cost V 3 bases and J 3 bases; bases outside gene matches: 12. CDR1 and CDR2 from the germline V gene are KGHSH and LQKENI. CDR3 length: 17 amino acids. CDR3 in amino acids: CASSPPYAGAGTDTQYF. The CDR3 DNA follows: TGTGCCAGCTCACCCCCCTATGCGGGAGCGGGTACAGATACGCAGTATTTT.

The count of this clone is one. The rearrangement uses TRBV6-1 and TRBJ2-2; D is perhaps TRBD2 (5 bases). Germline CDR1 and CDR2: MNHNS and SASEGT. The ends were cut back, 2 bases at V and 1 base at J, with 17 bases in the middle. This CDR3 is 18 amino acids long. CDR3 DNA sequence: TGTGCCAGCAGTGAACGAGGACTGGCGGAGCGGAACACCGGGGAGCTGTTTTTT. Protein: CASSERGLAERNTGELFF.

V usage is TRBV11-1 and J usage is TRBJ2-5; a weak D match, TRBD2 (6 bases). The germline CDR1 and CDR2 sequences are SGHAT and FQDESV (reference sequence). This CDR3 has 16 amino acids. V shed 5 bases and J shed 5 bases, with 21 bases lying between them. CDR3 DNA sequence: TGTGCCAGCAGCGACCGGTTAAGCGGAGGGCCCGAGACCCAGTACTTC. Protein: CASSDRLSGGPETQYF.

J is TRBJ2-7 and V is TRBV11-1, with 7 bases aligning to TRBD2. The V gene's germline CDR1 is SGHAT and CDR2 FQDESV (reference sequence). Trimming took 2 bases from V and 3 from J; bases not matched to a gene: 7. CDR3 length: 15 amino acids. CDR3 amino acids: CASSLLAGVNYEQYF. In DNA form, the CDR3 reads TGTGCCAGCAGCTTACTGGCGGGAGTTAACTACGAGCAGTACTTC.